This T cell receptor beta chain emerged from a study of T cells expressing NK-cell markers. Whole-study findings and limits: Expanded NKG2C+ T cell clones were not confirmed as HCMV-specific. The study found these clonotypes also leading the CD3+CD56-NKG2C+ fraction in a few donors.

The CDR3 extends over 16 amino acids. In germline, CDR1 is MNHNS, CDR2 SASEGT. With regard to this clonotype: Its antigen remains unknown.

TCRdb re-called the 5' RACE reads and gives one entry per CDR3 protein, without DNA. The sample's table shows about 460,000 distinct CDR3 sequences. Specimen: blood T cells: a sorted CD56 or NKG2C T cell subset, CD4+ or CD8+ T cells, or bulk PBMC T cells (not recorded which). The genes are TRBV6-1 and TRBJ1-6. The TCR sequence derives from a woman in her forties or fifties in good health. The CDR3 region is CASSEVLSSYNSPLHF.